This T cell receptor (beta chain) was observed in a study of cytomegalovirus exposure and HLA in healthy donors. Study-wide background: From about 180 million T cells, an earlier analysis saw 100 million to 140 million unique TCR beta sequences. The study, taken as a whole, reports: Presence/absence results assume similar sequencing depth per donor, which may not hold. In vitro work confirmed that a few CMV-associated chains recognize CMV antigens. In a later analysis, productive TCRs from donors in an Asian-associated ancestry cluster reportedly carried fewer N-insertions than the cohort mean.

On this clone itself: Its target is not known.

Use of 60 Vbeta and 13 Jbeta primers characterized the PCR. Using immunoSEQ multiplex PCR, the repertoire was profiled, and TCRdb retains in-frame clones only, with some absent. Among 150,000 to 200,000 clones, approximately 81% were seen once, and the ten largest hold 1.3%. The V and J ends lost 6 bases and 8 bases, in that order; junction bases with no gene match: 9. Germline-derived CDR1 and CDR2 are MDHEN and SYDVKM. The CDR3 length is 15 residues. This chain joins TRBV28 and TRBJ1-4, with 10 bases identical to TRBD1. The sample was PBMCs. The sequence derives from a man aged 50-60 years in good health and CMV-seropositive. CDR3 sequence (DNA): TGTGCCAGCAGGCCGACAGGGGGCGCTTGGGAAAAACTGTTTTTT. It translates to CASRPTGGAWEKLFF.